This TCR beta chain was captured in a study of CD8+ T cells in alopecia areata. Losses at the gene ends were 4 bases for V and 3 bases for J; bases not matched to a gene: 12. CDR3 length: 17 residues. Germline-derived CDR1 and CDR2 are SEHNR and FQNEAQ (reference sequence). Extracted RNA was reverse transcribed into cDNA, the sequencing template. Generated by immunoSEQ multiplex PCR, the TCRdb table keeps only in-frame clones and is missing some. The data hold about 200,000 clones, with 50% to 70% observed a single time. This rearrangement joins TRBV7-9 to TRBJ2-3; 8 bases map to TRBD1. The origin of this receptor is a human donor with alopecia areata. The material was CD4+ T cells sorted from blood, obtained at week 0. This chain's CDR3 is CASSSYWTGIRTDTQYF. CDR3 nucleotides: TGTGCCAGCAGCTCCTACTGGACAGGGATTAGGACAGATACGCAGTATTTT.